This note documents a single T cell receptor (beta chain) sequence. Its antigen is not known. This entry belongs to a study of T cells in narcolepsy. Study details: Donors had narcolepsy type 1 or type 2, or were healthy controls. General study results and limits: Autoreactive HCRT-specific and TRIB2-specific clonotypes were marked in same-patient CSF-versus-blood CD4+ comparisons.

There are 19 residues in the CDR3. Germline assignment: CDR1 SGHAT and CDR2 FQNNGV. V lost 1 base and J lost 1; bases outside the gene matches: 5. Measured with immunoSEQ multiplex PCR; TCRdb has only the in-frame clones, and not every one. Of some 15,000 clones listed, 72% are singletons. This receptor was obtained from a human donor with narcolepsy. The V call is TRBV11-2, the J call TRBJ2-3, with 16 bases that match TRBD2. The specimen sequenced was CD45RA- memory CD8+ T cells from PBMCs. CDR3 sequence: CASSLVGTSGGAGTDTQYF. The CDR3 DNA sequence: TGTGCCAGCAGCTTAGTAGGGACTAGCGGGGGGGCGGGCACAGATACGCAGTATTTT.